The 2 T cell receptor beta chains given below trace back to one sample, sequenced in a study of preoperative IRX-2 immunotherapy in early breast cancer. Using immunoSEQ multiplex PCR, the repertoire was profiled, and TCRdb retains in-frame clones only, with some absent. Among 2,500 or so clones, over 75% were seen once, and the ten largest hold about 8%. Treatment here: preoperative locoregional IRX-2 cytokine immunotherapy. The starting material was tumor tissue, obtained after IRX-2 immunotherapy. Receptors were obtained from a human donor with breast cancer.

This sequence joins TRBV5-1 and TRBJ1-1; D remains ambiguous. From germline, CDR1 is SGHRS and CDR2 YFSETQ. V was clipped by 1 base and J by 0 bases, with 7 bases between them. The CDR3 is 14 amino acids. The CDR3, as DNA: TGCGCCAGCAGCTTGAACCGGTTGAACACTGAAGCTTTCTTT. This codes for CASSLNRLNTEAFF.

This chain joins TRBV28 and TRBJ1-6; D is ambiguous. With 2 bases removed from V and 0 bases from J, the gap between germline ends came to 11 bases. Germline V gene sequence: CDR1 MDHEN, CDR2 SYDVKM. CDR3 size: 17 residues. CDR3 loop: CASSLHRGVSYNSPLHF. The CDR3 region has the DNA TGTGCCAGCAGTTTACATCGGGGTGTCTCCTATAATTCACCCCTCCACTTT.